This T cell receptor beta chain was captured by sequencing in a study of T-cell memory formation after mild COVID-19. Study overall: Among the donors, TCR clusters were largely specific to each donor.

Findings and caveats of the study: Shrinking CD4+ clones resided mostly in CM and EM, and CD8+ ones in EMRA.

Of note for this clonotype: Its antigen is undetermined.

Constant-segment primers were used for 5'RACE, and the resulting TCR alpha and TCR beta cDNA libraries carried sample barcodes and UMIs. TCRdb redid the calling of the 5' RACE reads with MiXCR, one entry per CDR3 protein. The sample lists 250,000 to 350,000 distinct CDR3 sequences; about a sixth were seen once. CDR3 length: 14 amino acids. Losses at the gene ends were 2 bases for V and 10 bases for J; bases not matched to a gene: 5. Sequencing used PBMCs or a T cell subset sorted from them (not recorded which). The sequence was collected from a man aged 18 to 30 who had mild COVID-19 (a few samples of this study predate the infection). Cell type and time point are not known. This chain joins TRBV12-3 or TRBV12-4 and TRBJ1-6, with 7 nucleotides matching TRBD1. In DNA, the CDR3 is TGTGCCAGCAGTTTACAGGCCAGGGGGTCACCCCTCCACTTT. This translates into CASSLQARGSPLHF.